This T cell receptor beta chain was identified in a study of cytomegalovirus exposure and HLA in healthy donors. CDR1 and CDR2 from the germline V gene are SQVTM and ANQGSEA. The CDR3 covers 14 residues. Trimming removed 3 bases from V and 4 bases from J, with 15 bases in between. Study outcomes and limitations: In a later analysis, TCR beta V- and J-gene trimming showed a link to a missense DCLRE1C variant.

This clone was seen a handful of times. As yet, its antigen is unknown. 13 Jbeta primers and 60 Vbeta primers were used for the PCR. Libraries were prepared by immunoSEQ multiplex PCR; TCRdb keeps only in-frame clonotypes and omits some of them. Here the sample spans 90,000 to 120,000 clones, about 74% being singletons. The chain carries TRBV29-1 and TRBJ1-2; D not certain. Source material: PBMCs. This sequence was found in a woman under 30 in good health and CMV-seropositive. The CDR3 DNA reads TGCAGCGTTGACTCGACGGCTGGGCCCTATGGCTACACCTTC. Amino acid sequence: CSVDSTAGPYGYTF.